The present entry profiles one T cell receptor (beta chain) with its context. The clone's antigen remains unknown. Base qualities are not at hand, and no much larger clone is one base apart. The data are from a study of blood T cell repertoires in COVID-19 (dated by TCRdb to 2020 to 2021). Looking at the study overall: Collaborator samples came from the United States, Italy and Spain and covered acute and convalescent phases of COVID-19. Sample metadata almost always included a de-identified subject ID, COVID-19 status, age in years and sex. Samples came from the ongoing ImmuneRACE study (first 160 participants) plus 1,254 subjects from 6 global collaborators. Where HLA class I and class II types were available, the types were taken from metadata supplied by the sample provider, not from assay-based typing. The repertoires were released in a freely available public database meant as a resource for research on the immune response to SARS-CoV-2. The dataset comprised deeply sampled blood TCRbeta repertoires from subjects exposed to, actively infected with, or recovered from COVID-19. The material from the prospective study consisted of cDNA or gDNA derived from T cells, B-cell-depleted T cells, or PBMCs.

The cysteine opens and the phenylalanine closes a CDR3 of 14 amino acids. The read is trimmed to its CDR3 DNA, 42 bases read in frame from base 1. V is cut by 6 bases and J by 3 bases, and the space between the germline ends is 14 bases. CDR1 and CDR2 were assigned from the germline V gene as MNHEY and SVGAGI. TCRbeta CDR3 regions were amplified from genomic DNA using the immunoSEQ Assay, a bias-controlled multiplex PCR. Processing in the source paper ran as follows. The number of nucleated cells in each sample was estimated from the amplification of reference gene primers within the assay. Sequence reads were collapsed and filtered to measure the absolute abundance of every unique TCRbeta CDR3 rearrangement. For each sample, productive Simpson clonality was calculated by taking the square root of Simpson's diversity index across productive rearrangements. TCRdb obtained this table from immuneACCESS and retained in-frame rearrangements with V and J assigned. These tables miss some clones; where compared with another copy, unresolved V genes account for less than half of the shortfall, and the remainder is unexplained. That table gives V, J and clone size, and the DNA gave D and trimming. The sample records approximately 320,000 clones, approximately 89% of which are singletons. Approximately 12% of the sample is taken by the ten largest.

At one collaborating source in Seattle, patients were enrolled during active infection and were followed longitudinally through the course of disease. Each collaborating institution followed its own protocols to collect whole blood in K2EDTA tubes. Collaborator samples were shipped for TCRbeta analysis as frozen whole blood, isolated PBMCs, or DNA extracted from either sample type. Overall study results and their limits: The amount of clinical and demographic metadata varied by source and participant and was provided uncurated.

Sequenced input: peripheral blood. The chain uses TRBV6-5 and TRBJ1-1, and the D gene may be TRBD1, 5 bases matching. The clonotype originates from a woman aged 25-40 years with COVID-19, enrolled during active disease. The base sequence is TGTGCCAGCAGCTATGCAGGGAGGGACACTGAAGCTTTCTTT. It translates to CASSYAGRDTEAFF.